This T cell receptor (beta chain) stems from a study of T cells after yellow fever vaccination. Findings of the study overall: A minor fraction of clonotypes spanned both CD4 and CD8 compartments.

This clonotype was observed at least ten times. Its cognate antigen is unknown. Template switching by 5'RACE produced TCR cDNA, adding a universal primer site and UMIs. TCRdb re-called the 5' RACE reads with MiXCR, one entry per CDR3 protein. The data contain approximately 330,000 distinct CDR3 sequences, roughly 4% of them singletons. The sequencing used PBMCs, collected 5 days after the yellow fever booster vaccination. This clonotype was obtained from a man aged 18 to 29 who received the YFV17D yellow fever vaccine.

In nucleotides, the CDR3 is TGCAGTGCGGGACAGGCGTCCACAGATACGCAGTATTTT. Protein product: CSAGQASTDTQYF. The rearrangement uses TRBV20-1 and TRBJ2-3; 8 bases are shared with TRBD1. The CDR3 runs to 13 residues. CDR1 and CDR2 from the germline V gene are DFQATT and SNEGSKA (reference sequence). The J segment lost 2 bases and the V segment lost 6 bases, leaving 4 bases of the junction unmatched.